A single sample is the source of the 5 T cell receptor beta chains below, sequenced in a study of blood T cells in healthy people across ages. The second PCR ran about 6 to 12 cycles with a sample-barcoded 5' primer and J-beta primers. TCRdb used MiXCR to reprocess the 5' RACE reads, holding one entry per CDR3 protein. This table has about 1,500,000 distinct CDR3 sequences, 25% to 30% appearing once. The sample consisted of blood. The receptors originated from a woman aged 25-40 years in good health.

The chain employs TRBV2 and TRBJ2-7, with 11 bases lining up with TRBD2. The CDR3 length is 15 residues. V lost 6 bases, J lost 4 bases, and 8 bases stayed unmatched. The germline CDR1 and CDR2 sequences are SNHLY and FYNNEI. CDR3 nucleotide sequence: TGTGCCAGCAGCGGTTCTAGCGGGGGGACTTACGAGCAGTACTTC. The encoded protein is CASSGSSGGTYEQYF.

This clonotype has a handful of counts. V is TRBV7-3 and J is TRBJ2-1, with 16 nucleotides matching TRBD2. The CDR3 sequence is 17 residues long. Germline V CDR1 and CDR2: SGHTA, FQGTGA. The ends lost 5 bases at V and 8 bases at J; junction bases unmatched: 9. CDR3 in amino acids: CASSPTGLAGGHDEQFF. CDR3 nucleotide sequence: TGTGCCAGCAGCCCGACGGGACTAGCGGGGGGGCACGATGAGCAGTTCTTC.

The chain joins TRBV4-1 to TRBJ2-5; the match to TRBD2 covers 13 bases. Judging by the DNA end, TRBJ2-7 fits better; the J call may be wrong. The CDR3 consists of 17 residues. Germline CDR1 reads MGHRA; CDR2 reads YSYEKL. The CDR3 nucleotides are TGCGCCAGCAGCCAAGAGACTAGCGGGGGGCGGGTTTACGAGCAGTACTTC. Protein product: CASSQETSGGRVYEQYF.

This chain connects TRBV5-1 to TRBJ2-2; D might be TRBD2 (5 bases). The V and J ends lost 4 bases and 1 base respectively, with 14 bases between them. The CDR3 has 16 residues. Per germline, CDR1 SGHRS and CDR2 YFSETQ. The CDR3, as DNA: TGCGCCAGCAGCCCACGGGCCGGAGGGAACACCGGGGAGCTGTTTTTT. It translates to CASSPRAGGNTGELFF.

The sample holds a few counts of this clonotype. A much more abundant neighbour one base away suggests this may be a read error. V gene TRBV20-1 combines with J gene TRBJ2-4, with D possibly TRBD2 on 5 matching bases. The germline V gene has CDR1 DFQATT and CDR2 SNEGSKA (reference sequence). V was cut by 2 bases and J by 13 bases, with 15 bases left in between. This CDR3 region has 12 residues. The CDR3 protein is CSARRRDYGQYF. CDR3 nucleotide sequence: TGCAGTGCTAGAAGGAGAGACTACGGGCAGTACTTC.